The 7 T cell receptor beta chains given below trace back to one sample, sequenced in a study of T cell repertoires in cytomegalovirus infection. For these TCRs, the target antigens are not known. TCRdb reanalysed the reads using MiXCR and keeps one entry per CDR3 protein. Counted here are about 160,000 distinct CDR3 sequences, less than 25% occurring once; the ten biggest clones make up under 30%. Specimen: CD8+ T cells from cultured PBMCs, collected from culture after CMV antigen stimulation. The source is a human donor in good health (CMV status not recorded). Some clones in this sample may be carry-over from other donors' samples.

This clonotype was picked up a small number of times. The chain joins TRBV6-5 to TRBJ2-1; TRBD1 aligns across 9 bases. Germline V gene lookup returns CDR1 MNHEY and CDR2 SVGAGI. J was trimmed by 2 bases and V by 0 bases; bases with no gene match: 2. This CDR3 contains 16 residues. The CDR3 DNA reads TGTGCCAGCAGTTACTCGCGGACAGGGGCCTACAATGAGCAGTTCTTC. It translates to CASSYSRTGAYNEQFF.

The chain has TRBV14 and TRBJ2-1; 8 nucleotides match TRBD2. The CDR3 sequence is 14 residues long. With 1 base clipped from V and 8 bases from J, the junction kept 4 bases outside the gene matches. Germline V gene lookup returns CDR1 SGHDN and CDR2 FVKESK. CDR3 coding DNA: TGTGCCAGCAGCCAAGCTCTAGCGGGCGATGAGCAGTTCTTC. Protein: CASSQALAGDEQFF.

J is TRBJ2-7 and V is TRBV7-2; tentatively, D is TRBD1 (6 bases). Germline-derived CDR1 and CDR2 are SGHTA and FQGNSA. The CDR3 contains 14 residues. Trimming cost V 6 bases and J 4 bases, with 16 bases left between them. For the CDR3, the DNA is TGTGCCAGCAGGTCCTGGGGACAAGGTTACGAGCAGTACTTC. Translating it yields CASRSWGQGYEQYF.

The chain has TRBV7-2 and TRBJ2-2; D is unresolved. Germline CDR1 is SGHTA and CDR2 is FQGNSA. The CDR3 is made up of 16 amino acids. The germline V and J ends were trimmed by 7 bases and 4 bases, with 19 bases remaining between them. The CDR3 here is CASTQTSGWGTGELFF. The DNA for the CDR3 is TGTGCCAGCACCCAAACGAGTGGGTGGGGCACCGGGGAGCTGTTTTTT.

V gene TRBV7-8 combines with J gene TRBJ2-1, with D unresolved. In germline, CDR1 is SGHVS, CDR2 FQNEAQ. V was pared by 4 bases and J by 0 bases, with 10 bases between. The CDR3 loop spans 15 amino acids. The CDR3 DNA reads TGTGCCAGCAGCTCCAGAGAGAGCTCCTACAATGAGCAGTTCTTC. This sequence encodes CASSSRESSYNEQFF.

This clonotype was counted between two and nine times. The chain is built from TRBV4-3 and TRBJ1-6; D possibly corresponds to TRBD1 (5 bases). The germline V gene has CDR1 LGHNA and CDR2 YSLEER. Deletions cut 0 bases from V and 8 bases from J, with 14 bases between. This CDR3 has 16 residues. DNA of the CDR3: TGCGCCAGCAGCCAAGATGTGGAAAGGGGTCATTCACCCCTCCACTTT. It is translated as CASSQDVERGHSPLHF.

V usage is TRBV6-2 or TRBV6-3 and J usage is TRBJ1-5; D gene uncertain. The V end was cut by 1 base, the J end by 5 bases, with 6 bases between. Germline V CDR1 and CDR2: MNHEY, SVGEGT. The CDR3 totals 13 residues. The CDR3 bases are TGTGCCAGCAGTTACTTCTACGATCAGCCCCAGCATTTT. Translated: CASSYFYDQPQHF.